A selection of T cell receptor beta chains follows, all from one sample in a study of cytomegalovirus exposure and HLA in healthy donors. This table comes from immunoSEQ multiplex PCR, and its TCRdb copy is limited to in-frame clones, with some not included. The repertoire holds around 27,000 clones, about 62% seen once, with roughly 40% in the top ten. The sequenced material came from PBMCs. These receptors all stem from a male donor in good health and CMV-seropositive. CDR3s include the opening cysteine and the closing phenylalanine or tryptophan. The D gene is left open where the match is weak. Rows give clone size only sometimes, using once, few, many, or a class for an expanded clone.

CASSQDRGQNQPQHF	TGCGCCAGCAGCCAAGATAGGGGACAGAATCAGCCCCAGCATTTT	TRBD1	TRBV4-1	TRBJ1-5	.
CASSFSGLAGNEQFF	TGCGCCAGCAGCTTCTCGGGACTAGCGGGGAATGAGCAGTTCTTC	TRBD2	TRBV5-1	TRBJ2-1	.
CASSQGQGPSRSQHF	TGCGCCAGCAGCCAAGGACAGGGACCATCTAGATCCCAGCATTTT	TRBD1	TRBV4-1	TRBJ1-5	.
CASGPPRLDYYGYTF	TGTGCTAGTGGTCCCCCCCGTCTGGACTACTATGGCTACACCTTC	.	TRBV12-5	TRBJ1-2	.
CASSFGTGNYGYTF	TGTGCCAGCAGCTTCGGGACAGGGAACTATGGCTACACCTTC	TRBD1	TRBV7-3	TRBJ1-2	once
CASKGGGEETQYF	TGTGCCAGCAAAGGGGGAGGGGAAGAGACCCAGTACTTC	.	TRBV13	TRBJ2-5	.
CASSSRQGGQPQHF	TGTGCCAGCAGTTCACGACAGGGCGGGCAGCCCCAGCATTTT	TRBD1	TRBV6-6	TRBJ1-5	.
CASSLWGQGTDTQYF	TGCGCCAGCAGCTTGTGGGGGCAAGGCACAGATACGCAGTATTTT	.	TRBV5-1	TRBJ2-3	.
CASSLNTVDYGYTF	TGTGCCAGCAGCCTGAATACGGTGGACTATGGCTACACCTTC	.	TRBV9	TRBJ1-2	few
CATSRASGTDTQYF	TGTGCCACCAGCAGAGCTAGCGGCACAGATACGCAGTATTTT	.	TRBV15	TRBJ2-3	few
CASSLEGYEQYF	TGTGCCAGCAGTTTGGAGGGCTACGAGCAGTACTTC	.	TRBV28	TRBJ2-7	.
CASSSPGSRETQYF	TGTGCCAGCAGCTCCCCAGGGTCCCGAGAGACCCAGTACTTC	.	TRBV5-4	TRBJ2-5	.
CASSARGKRGYTF	TGTGCCAGCAGCGCACGGGGAAAGAGGGGCTACACCTTC	.	TRBV7-9	TRBJ1-2	.
CSVGARGSEKLFF	TGCAGCGTTGGGGCCAGGGGATCTGAAAAACTGTTTTTT	.	TRBV29-1	TRBJ1-4	.
CASSYRQEGEKLFF	TGTGCCAGCAGTTACCGGCAGGAGGGGGAAAAACTGTTTTTT	.	TRBV6-5	TRBJ1-4	once
CASKAGSDTQYF	TGTGCCAGCAAAGCAGGGTCAGATACGCAGTATTTT	.	TRBV2	TRBJ2-3	.
CASSVDTSTDTQYF	TGTGCCAGCAGCGTGGACACCAGCACAGATACGCAGTATTTT	.	TRBV2	TRBJ2-3	once
CASSRTGTGQETQYF	TGTGCCAGCAGCCGAACCGGGACAGGGCAAGAGACCCAGTACTTC	TRBD1	TRBV7-9	TRBJ2-5	.
CASSIYHGQVNQPQHF	TGTGCCAGTAGTATATACCACGGCCAGGTCAATCAGCCCCAGCATTTT	.	TRBV19	TRBJ1-5	.
CASGASSYEQYF	TGTGCCAGCGGGGCTAGCTCCTACGAGCAGTACTTC	.	TRBV28	TRBJ2-7	.
CASSIDRGRAFF	TGTGCCAGTAGTATCGACAGGGGTAGAGCTTTCTTT	TRBD1	TRBV19	TRBJ1-1	.
CASSLTGERGGYTF	TGTGCCAGCAGCTTGACAGGGGAGAGGGGTGGCTACACCTTC	TRBD1	TRBV7-8	TRBJ1-2	.
CASSAGGLTYGYTF	TGTGCCAGCAGCGCTGGGGGACTGACCTATGGCTACACCTTC	.	TRBV9	TRBJ1-2	once
CASSLVGLAGYNEQFF	TGCGCCAGCAGCTTGGTAGGCCTAGCGGGCTACAATGAGCAGTTCTTC	TRBD2	TRBV5-1	TRBJ2-1	.
CASSSGTGPGSPLHF	TGTGCCAGCAGTTCCGGGACAGGGCCAGGTTCACCCCTCCACTTT	TRBD1	TRBV6-1	TRBJ1-6	.
CASSGRTGGDEKLFF	TGTGCCAGTAGTGGTCGGACAGGAGGTGATGAAAAACTGTTTTTT	TRBD1	TRBV19	TRBJ1-4	few
CASSQVAHGELFF	TGTGCCAGCAGCCAAGTGGCCCACGGGGAGCTGTTTTTT	.	TRBV14	TRBJ2-2	.
CASSTGTGFRKLFF	TGTGCCAGCAGCACCGGCACAGGGTTTCGGAAACTGTTTTTT	.	TRBV28	TRBJ1-4	.
CSVETGLGYTF	TGCAGCGTGGAGACAGGGTTAGGCTACACCTTC	TRBD1	TRBV29-1	TRBJ1-2	.
CAWSVQGGYGTDTQYF	TGTGCCTGGAGTGTCCAGGGAGGGTACGGGACAGATACGCAGTATTTT	TRBD2	TRBV30	TRBJ2-3	.
CASSDRGAQYEQYF	TGTGCCAGCAGTGACCGGGGGGCTCAGTACGAGCAGTACTTC	.	TRBV25-1	TRBJ2-7	.
CASSLGHGTGTVVDEKLFF	TGCGCCAGCAGCTTAGGCCATGGGACAGGGACCGTAGTTGATGAAAAACTGTTTTTT	TRBD1	TRBV5-1	TRBJ1-4	.
CASSFHGTANTEAFF	TGTGCCAGCAGTTTCCACGGGACAGCGAACACTGAAGCTTTCTTT	TRBD1	TRBV28	TRBJ1-1	.
CASSHGGSREKLFF	TGTGCCAGCAGCCACGGGGGGAGCCGCGAAAAACTGTTTTTT	.	TRBV7-9	TRBJ1-4	.
CASSVGANTEAFF	TGTGCCAGCAGTGTAGGGGCAAACACTGAAGCTTTCTTT	.	TRBV6-1	TRBJ1-1	few
CASSFTGDGANVLTF	TGTGCCAGCAGCTTTACGGGGGACGGGGCCAACGTCCTGACTTTC	.	TRBV5-4	TRBJ2-6	.
CATERRTGGYTF	TGTGCCACCGAGCGGAGGACTGGTGGCTACACCTTC	.	TRBV28	TRBJ1-2	.
CASSLTGAGANVLTF	TGTGCCAGCAGCTTAACGGGGGCTGGGGCCAACGTCCTGACTTTC	.	TRBV7-9	TRBJ2-6	.
CASSLPETGNTEAFF	TGTGCCAGCAGTTTACCCGAGACAGGGAACACTGAAGCTTTCTTT	.	TRBV28	TRBJ1-1	.
CASSPLPGSDEKLFF	TGTGCCAGCTCACCCCTCCCAGGGTCGGATGAAAAACTGTTTTTT	.	TRBV18	TRBJ1-4	few
CASSRTGSNQPQHF	TGTGCCAGCAGCCGGACAGGTAGCAATCAGCCCCAGCATTTT	TRBD1	TRBV5-6	TRBJ1-5	.
CASSLRREKLFF	TGTGCCAGCAGCCTGAGGCGCGAAAAACTGTTTTTT	.	TRBV5-6	TRBJ1-4	.
CATDRGVENEKLFF	TGTGCCACCGACAGGGGGGTGGAAAATGAAAAACTGTTTTTT	TRBD1	TRBV6-1	TRBJ1-4	medium-sized
CASSFYYEQFF	TGTGCCAGCAGTTTTTATTATGAGCAGTTCTTC	.	TRBV28	TRBJ2-1	.
CASSPGTSGGGREQFF	TGTGCCAGCAGCCCCGGGACTAGCGGGGGGGGAAGGGAGCAGTTCTTC	TRBD2	TRBV11-2	TRBJ2-1	.
CASSGIPVWGYTF	TGTGCCAGCAGTGGCATACCGGTGTGGGGCTACACCTTC	.	TRBV2	TRBJ1-2	.
CASSGGTGSSYEQYF	TGTGCCAGCAGCGGTGGGACAGGGTCATCCTACGAGCAGTACTTC	TRBD1	TRBV7-6	TRBJ2-7	few
CASSSNPRTRNRETQYF	TGTGCCAGCAGCTCCAACCCCCGGACTAGGAATAGGGAGACCCAGTACTTC	TRBD2	TRBV7-2	TRBJ2-5	.
CASSLTGTGGYGYTF	TGTGCCAGCAGCCTCACCGGGACAGGGGGCTATGGCTACACCTTC	TRBD1	TRBV4-2	TRBJ1-2	.
CASSRTAGDEKLFF	TGTGCCAGCTCAAGGACAGCGGGGGATGAAAAACTGTTTTTT	.	TRBV18	TRBJ1-4	.
CASTGVGSAKNEQFF	TGTGCCAGCACGGGGGTGGGGAGCGCGAAGAATGAGCAGTTCTTC	.	TRBV28	TRBJ2-1	.
CASSFGLAGVVTQYF	TGTGCCAGCAGCTTTGGACTAGCGGGAGTGGTGACCCAGTACTTC	TRBD2	TRBV5-6	TRBJ2-5	once
CASRDGPLETQYF	TGTGCCAGCAGGGACGGCCCCCTTGAGACCCAGTACTTC	.	TRBV6-4	TRBJ2-5	.
CASSQVPSGGDPYNEQFF	TGTGCCAGCAGCCAAGTGCCTAGCGGGGGCGATCCCTACAATGAGCAGTTCTTC	TRBD2	TRBV4-2	TRBJ2-1	.